This is a list of T cell receptor beta chains from one sample in a study of cytotoxic CD8 clonotypes in ibrutinib-treated CLL. Only in-frame clones appear in the TCRdb table, and some are missing; sequencing was by immunoSEQ multiplex PCR. Of about 17,000 clones detected, about 81% appear once; the ten largest clones hold more than 15%. This material consisted of PBMCs, taken before ibrutinib treatment. The origin of the receptors is a human donor with chronic lymphocytic leukemia. Both conserved end residues are part of each CDR3. A D gene is named only where the DNA matches it firmly. Clone size appears in some rows only: once, few, many, or a class for an expanded clone.

d_gene: TRBD1; v_gene: TRBV9; abundance: -; j_gene: TRBJ1-4; CDR3aa: CASSPGQGGEKLFF; CDR3nt: TGTGCCAGCAGCCCGGGACAGGGGGGTGAAAAACTGTTTTTT
d_gene: TRBD2; v_gene: TRBV2; abundance: -; j_gene: TRBJ2-7; CDR3aa: CASKEGTSGGGYEQYF; CDR3nt: TGTGCCAGCAAGGAAGGGACTAGCGGAGGAGGGTACGAGCAGTACTTC
d_gene: -; v_gene: TRBV6-4; abundance: -; j_gene: TRBJ2-3; CDR3aa: CASSTLGLSTDTQYF; CDR3nt: TGTGCCAGCAGTACCCTCGGACTATCAACAGATACGCAGTATTTT
d_gene: -; v_gene: TRBV19; abundance: -; j_gene: TRBJ2-2; CDR3aa: CASSSSWTSGELFF; CDR3nt: TGTGCCAGTAGTTCATCCTGGACGTCCGGGGAGCTGTTTTTT
d_gene: -; v_gene: TRBV28; abundance: -; j_gene: TRBJ2-2; CDR3aa: CASIPPRGRSGELFF; CDR3nt: TGTGCCAGCATCCCTCCGCGGGGCAGGTCCGGGGAGCTGTTTTTT
d_gene: -; v_gene: TRBV28; abundance: -; j_gene: TRBJ2-3; CDR3aa: CASITGGQGEPTQYF; CDR3nt: TGTGCCAGCATCACGGGGGGGCAGGGGGAACCCACGCAGTATTTT
d_gene: -; v_gene: TRBV5-1; abundance: few; j_gene: TRBJ2-7; CDR3aa: CASSLRTPIIDEQYF; CDR3nt: TGCGCCAGCAGCTTAAGGACTCCTATAATCGACGAGCAGTACTTC
d_gene: TRBD1; v_gene: TRBV5-1; abundance: -; j_gene: TRBJ2-1; CDR3aa: CASRPTGDLYEQFF; CDR3nt: TGCGCCAGCAGGCCGACAGGGGACTTGTATGAGCAGTTCTTC
d_gene: -; v_gene: TRBV29-1; abundance: -; j_gene: TRBJ2-3; CDR3aa: CSVVYMSDTQYF; CDR3nt: TGCAGCGTTGTTTATATGTCAGATACGCAGTATTTT
d_gene: -; v_gene: TRBV6-5; abundance: -; j_gene: TRBJ2-3; CDR3aa: CASSFASTDTQYF; CDR3nt: TGTGCCAGCAGTTTCGCCAGCACAGATACGCAGTATTTT
d_gene: TRBD1; v_gene: TRBV28; abundance: -; j_gene: TRBJ2-5; CDR3aa: CASETFPGQQETQYF; CDR3nt: TGTGCCAGCGAGACCTTTCCGGGACAGCAAGAGACCCAGTACTTC
d_gene: -; v_gene: TRBV4-2; abundance: -; j_gene: TRBJ2-7; CDR3aa: CASSQLTGRLYF; CDR3nt: TGTGCCAGCAGCCAACTCACAGGGAGGCTGTACTTC
d_gene: -; v_gene: TRBV18; abundance: -; j_gene: TRBJ1-5; CDR3aa: CASSPDGTYSNQPQHF; CDR3nt: TGTGCCAGCTCACCGGACGGAACATATAGCAATCAGCCCCAGCATTTT
d_gene: -; v_gene: TRBV11-3; abundance: -; j_gene: TRBJ2-1; CDR3aa: CASSFAGRGSEQFF; CDR3nt: TGTGCCAGCAGCTTCGCGGGACGAGGAAGTGAGCAGTTCTTC
d_gene: -; v_gene: TRBV30; abundance: -; j_gene: TRBJ2-7; CDR3aa: CAGAHREHYEQYF; CDR3nt: TGTGCCGGCGCGCACAGGGAACACTACGAGCAGTACTTC
d_gene: -; v_gene: TRBV28; abundance: few; j_gene: TRBJ1-4; CDR3aa: CASSFRLYEKLFF; CDR3nt: TGTGCCAGCAGTTTCCGGCTATATGAAAAACTGTTTTTT
d_gene: TRBD1; v_gene: TRBV4-2; abundance: -; j_gene: TRBJ1-2; CDR3aa: CASSQAGGQNYGYTF; CDR3nt: TGTGCCAGCAGCCAAGCCGGGGGACAGAACTATGGCTACACCTTC
d_gene: TRBD2; v_gene: TRBV27; abundance: -; j_gene: TRBJ2-7; CDR3aa: CASSLREAGVLPYEQYF; CDR3nt: TGTGCCAGCAGTTTACGGGAAGCGGGAGTGCTCCCCTACGAGCAGTACTTC
d_gene: -; v_gene: TRBV7-3; abundance: -; j_gene: TRBJ1-1; CDR3aa: CASSPTTGNTEAFF; CDR3nt: TGTGCCAGCAGTCCAACGACAGGGAACACTGAAGCTTTCTTT
d_gene: TRBD2; v_gene: TRBV19; abundance: -; j_gene: TRBJ2-7; CDR3aa: CASKTSGRMYF; CDR3nt: TGTGCCAGTAAGACTAGCGGGAGAATGTACTTC
d_gene: TRBD2; v_gene: TRBV28; abundance: -; j_gene: TRBJ2-2; CDR3aa: CASNMSPGTSGAGELFF; CDR3nt: TGTGCCAGCAACATGTCCCCGGGGACTAGCGGGGCCGGGGAGCTGTTTTTT
d_gene: -; v_gene: TRBV10-1; abundance: -; j_gene: TRBJ2-5; CDR3aa: CASSRETQYF; CDR3nt: TGCGCCAGCAGTCGGGAGACCCAGTACTTC
d_gene: TRBD1; v_gene: TRBV7-2; abundance: -; j_gene: TRBJ1-5; CDR3aa: CASRRQGSVDQPQHF; CDR3nt: TGTGCCAGCAGGAGACAGGGTTCGGTAGATCAGCCCCAGCATTTT
d_gene: -; v_gene: TRBV20-1; abundance: -; j_gene: TRBJ1-2; CDR3aa: CSVEGFDGYTF; CDR3nt: TGCAGTGTGGAGGGATTCGATGGCTACACCTTC
d_gene: -; v_gene: TRBV28; abundance: -; j_gene: TRBJ2-7; CDR3aa: CASSLGLVTYEQYF; CDR3nt: TGTGCCAGCAGTTTAGGTCTAGTTACCTACGAGCAGTACTTC
d_gene: TRBD2; v_gene: TRBV7-9; abundance: -; j_gene: TRBJ2-6; CDR3aa: CASSPRTSGSFSGANVLTF; CDR3nt: TGTGCCAGCAGCCCCCGGACTAGCGGGAGCTTCTCTGGGGCCAACGTCCTGACTTTC
d_gene: TRBD2; v_gene: TRBV27; abundance: -; j_gene: TRBJ2-7; CDR3aa: CASSLASGATYEQYF; CDR3nt: TGTGCCAGCAGTCTTGCTAGCGGGGCCACCTACGAGCAGTACTTC
d_gene: TRBD2; v_gene: TRBV5-1; abundance: -; j_gene: TRBJ2-1; CDR3aa: CASSFGSGTSHNEQFF; CDR3nt: TGCGCCAGCAGCTTCGGCTCCGGGACTAGCCACAATGAGCAGTTCTTC